These 10 T cell receptor beta chains came from one sample sequenced in a study of identical twins. TCRdb reprocessed the 5' RACE reads with MiXCR, giving one entry per CDR3 protein. The sample holds fewer than 500,000 distinct CDR3 sequences; about 24% are singletons and the top ten take roughly 3%. The same sample was also used in a study of T cells expressing NK-cell markers.

The sequencing input was CD4+ T cells sorted from blood. These receptors originate from a woman aged 18 to 35 in good health.

The CDR3 here is CASSQDGQGLWEQYF. The CDR3 region has the DNA TGCGCCAGCAGCCAAGATGGACAGGGTCTGTGGGAGCAGTACTTC. V is TRBV4-1 and J is TRBJ2-7, with 8 positions matching TRBD1. Germline assignment: CDR1 MGHRA and CDR2 YSYEKL. Trimming took 0 bases from V and 7 from J; bases not matched to a gene: 8. This CDR3 is 15 amino acids long.

In this sample, this clonotype turned up a few times. The CDR3 DNA is TGTGCCAGCAGCTTATGGGACAGGGCCTACGAGCAGTACTTC. Translated, it gives CASSLWDRAYEQYF. The rearrangement uses TRBV7-2 and TRBJ2-7; TRBD1 matches 9 bases. The germline CDR1 and CDR2 sequences are SGHTA and FQGNSA. V lost 2 bases, J lost 2 bases, and 1 base stayed unmatched. The CDR3 has 14 amino acids.

This clonotype was picked up a small number of times. The chain joins TRBV12-3 or TRBV12-4 to TRBJ2-7; possibly TRBD2 for D (5 bases). Trimming cost V 3 bases and J 0 bases, with 12 bases left between them. This CDR3 is built from 15 residues. In DNA, the CDR3 is TGTGCCAGCAGTTTGGCGGCTAGCCTCTCCTACGAGCAGTACTTC. As protein: CASSLAASLSYEQYF.

This clonotype was found a few times. This chain connects TRBV29-1 to TRBJ1-1; a possible D gene is TRBD1 (6 bases). CDR3 length: 18 amino acids. V lost 4 bases and J 0 bases, leaving 24 bases between the germline ends. Germline values: CDR1 SQVTM, CDR2 ANQGSEA. The CDR3 reads CSVVPLWGQTPMNTEAFF. The CDR3 DNA reads TGCAGCGTTGTGCCGTTGTGGGGACAAACCCCAATGAACACTGAAGCTTTCTTT.

This clonotype was seen more than once but under ten times. This chain uses TRBV5-1 with TRBJ1-2; 10 positions agree with TRBD1. CDR1 and CDR2 from the germline V gene are SGHRS and YFSETQ. CDR3 length equals 14 residues. V shed 7 bases, J shed 4 bases, and the junction held 7 bases outside the gene matches. The CDR3 coding sequence is TGCGCCAGCTCCCGGGACAGGGGAACCTATGGCTACACCTTC. This codes for CASSRDRGTYGYTF.

J is TRBJ2-3 and V is TRBV29-1; no definite D call. CDR3 length: 13 residues. Germline V gene data show CDR1 as SQVTM and CDR2 as ANQGSEA. V shed 6 bases and J shed 4 bases, with 14 bases lying between them. The CDR3 coding sequence is TGCAGCGTGCCGGGCTCTAACGCAGATACGCAGTATTTT. Protein product: CSVPGSNADTQYF.

This chain uses TRBV12-5 with TRBJ1-1, with D possibly matching TRBD1 (6 bases). Trimming left V 7 bases short and J 0 bases short, with 9 bases between. This CDR3 comprises 13 residues. Germline assignment: CDR1 LGHNT and CDR2 FRNRAP. DNA for the CDR3: TGTGCTAGTGACAGGGAGGTGAACACTGAAGCTTTCTTT. Translation: CASDREVNTEAFF.

The chain has TRBV20-1 and TRBJ1-2; TRBD1 matches 11 bases. CDR3 size: 12 residues. Germline CDR1 is DFQATT and CDR2 is SNEGSKA (reference sequence). V lost 4 bases to trimming and J lost 6 bases; unmatched junction nucleotides: 1. CDR3 coding DNA: TGCAGTGCTACGGGACAGGGGGATGGCTACACCTTC. Translation gives CSATGQGDGYTF.

This clonotype was recorded a few times. The chain uses TRBV20-1 and TRBJ2-5; D gene unclear. CDR3 length equals 15 residues. CDR1 is DFQATT, CDR2 SNEGSKA, per germline (reference sequence). Between the trimmed V and J ends, which lost 3 bases and 4 bases, there was a span of 18 bases. CDR3 protein: CSASGFSGSRETQYF. As DNA, the CDR3 is TGCAGTGCTAGTGGTTTTTCCGGGTCAAGAGAGACCCAGTACTTC.

This clonotype was counted only a few times. This chain joins TRBV20-1 and TRBJ2-1; D is perhaps TRBD2 (6 bases). CDR3 size: 13 residues. The V and J ends lost 0 bases and 14 bases respectively, with 17 bases between them. The V gene's germline CDR1 is DFQATT and CDR2 SNEGSKA (reference sequence). This CDR3 reads CSAREEFWDFKFF. The CDR3 DNA is TGCAGTGCTAGAGAAGAATTTTGGGACTTTAAGTTCTTC.